This T cell receptor beta chain originates from a study of T cell responses to AZD1222 COVID-19 vaccine. Assay used: immunoSEQ multiplex PCR; TCRdb lists only in-frame clones, some missing. This sample has 110,000 or so clones; approximately 91% occur once, and the top ten carry 7% to 9%. This CDR3 comprises 13 residues. The ends were cut back, 1 base at V and 0 bases at J, with 3 bases in the middle. Per the germline V gene, CDR1 is SEHNR and CDR2 is FQNEAQ (reference sequence). The V call is TRBV7-9, the J call TRBJ1-1; D is uncertain. This receptor was identified in an adult in good health. The source material was peripheral blood, sampled on day 0 of AZD1222 vaccination. In nucleotides, the CDR3 is TGTGCCAGCAGCTTAGAGCTGAACACTGAAGCTTTCTTT. Translation gives CASSLELNTEAFF.